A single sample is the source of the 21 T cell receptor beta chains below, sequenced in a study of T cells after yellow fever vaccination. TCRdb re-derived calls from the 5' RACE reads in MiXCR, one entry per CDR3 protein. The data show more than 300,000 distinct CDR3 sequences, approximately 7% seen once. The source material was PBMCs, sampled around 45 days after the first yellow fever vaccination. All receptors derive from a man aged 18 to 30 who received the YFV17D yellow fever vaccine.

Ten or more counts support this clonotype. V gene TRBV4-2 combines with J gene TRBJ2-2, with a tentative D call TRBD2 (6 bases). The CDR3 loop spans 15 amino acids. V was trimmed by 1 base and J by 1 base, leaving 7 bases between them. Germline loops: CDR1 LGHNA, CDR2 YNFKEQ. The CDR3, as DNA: TGTGCCAGCAGCCAAGTGGAGGGGAACACCGGGGAGCTGTTTTTT. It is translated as CASSQVEGNTGELFF.

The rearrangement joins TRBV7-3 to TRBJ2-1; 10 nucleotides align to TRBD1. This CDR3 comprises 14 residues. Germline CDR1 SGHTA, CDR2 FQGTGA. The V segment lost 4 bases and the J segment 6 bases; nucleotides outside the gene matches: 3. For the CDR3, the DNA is TGTGCCAGCAGCTCCGGGACAGGGGTCAATGAGCAGTTCTTC. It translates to CASSSGTGVNEQFF.

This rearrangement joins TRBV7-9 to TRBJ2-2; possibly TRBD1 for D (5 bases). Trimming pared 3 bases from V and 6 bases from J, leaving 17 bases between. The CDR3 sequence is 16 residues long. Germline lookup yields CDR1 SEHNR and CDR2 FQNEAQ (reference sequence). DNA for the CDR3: TGTGCCAGCAGCTTCGGAAACTTAGGGGCGGCCGGGGAGCTGTTTTTT. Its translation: CASSFGNLGAAGELFF. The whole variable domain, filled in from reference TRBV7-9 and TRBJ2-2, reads DTGVSQNPRHKITKRGQNVTFRCDPISEHNRLYWYRQTLGQGPEFLTYFQNEAQLEKSRLLSDRFSAERPKGSFSTLEIQRTEQGDSAMYLCASSFGNLGAAGELFFGEGSRLTVL.

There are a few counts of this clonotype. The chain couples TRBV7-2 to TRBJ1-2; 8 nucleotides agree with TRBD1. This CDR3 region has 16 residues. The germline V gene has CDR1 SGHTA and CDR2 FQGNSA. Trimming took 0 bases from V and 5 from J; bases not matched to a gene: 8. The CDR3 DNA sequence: TGTGCCAGCAGCTTAGCGGCCGGGACAGGAGGATATGGCTACACCTTC. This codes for CASSLAAGTGGYGYTF.

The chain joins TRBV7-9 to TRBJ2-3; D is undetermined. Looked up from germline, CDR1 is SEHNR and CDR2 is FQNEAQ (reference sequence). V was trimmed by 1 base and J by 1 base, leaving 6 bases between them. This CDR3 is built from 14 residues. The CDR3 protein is CASSLGDGTDTQYF. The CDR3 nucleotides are TGTGCCAGCAGCTTAGGAGACGGCACAGATACGCAGTATTTT.

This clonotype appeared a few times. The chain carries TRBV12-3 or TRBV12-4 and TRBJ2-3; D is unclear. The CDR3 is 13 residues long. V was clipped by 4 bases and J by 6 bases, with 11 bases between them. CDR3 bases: TGTGCCAGCAGTTCCCCTGAACCGGATACGCAGTATTTT. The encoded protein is CASSSPEPDTQYF.

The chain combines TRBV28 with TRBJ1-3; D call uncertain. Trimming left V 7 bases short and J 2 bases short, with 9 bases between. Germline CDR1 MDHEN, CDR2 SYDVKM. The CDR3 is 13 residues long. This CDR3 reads CASKDATGNTIYF. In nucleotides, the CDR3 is TGTGCCAGCAAAGATGCCACTGGAAACACCATATATTTT.

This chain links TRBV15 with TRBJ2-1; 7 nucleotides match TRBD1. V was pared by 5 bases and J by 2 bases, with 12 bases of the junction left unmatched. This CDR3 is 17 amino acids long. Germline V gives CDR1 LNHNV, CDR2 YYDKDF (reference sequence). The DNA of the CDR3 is TGTGCCACCAGCCAACAGGGGTATGGCTGGGCCTACAATGAGCAGTTCTTC. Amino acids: CATSQQGYGWAYNEQFF.

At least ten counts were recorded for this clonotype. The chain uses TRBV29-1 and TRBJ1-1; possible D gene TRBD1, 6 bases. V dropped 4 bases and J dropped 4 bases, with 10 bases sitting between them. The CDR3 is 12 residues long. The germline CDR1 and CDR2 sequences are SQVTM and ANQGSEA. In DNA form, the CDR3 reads TGCAGCGTTGGAAAGGGGGGCACTGAAGCTTTCTTT. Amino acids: CSVGKGGTEAFF.

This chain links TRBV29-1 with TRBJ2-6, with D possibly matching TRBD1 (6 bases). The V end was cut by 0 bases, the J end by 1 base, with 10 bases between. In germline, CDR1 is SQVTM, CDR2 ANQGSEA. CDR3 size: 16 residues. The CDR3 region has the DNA TGCAGCGTTGAAGACCCCACAGGGTCTGGGGCCAACGTCCTGACTTTC. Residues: CSVEDPTGSGANVLTF.

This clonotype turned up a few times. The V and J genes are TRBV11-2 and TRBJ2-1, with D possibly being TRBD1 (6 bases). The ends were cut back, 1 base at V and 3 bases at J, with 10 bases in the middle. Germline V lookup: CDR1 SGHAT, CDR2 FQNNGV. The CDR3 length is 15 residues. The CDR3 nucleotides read TGTGCCAGCAGCTTAGCCAGGGACAACTACAATGAGCAGTTCTTC. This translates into CASSLARDNYNEQFF.

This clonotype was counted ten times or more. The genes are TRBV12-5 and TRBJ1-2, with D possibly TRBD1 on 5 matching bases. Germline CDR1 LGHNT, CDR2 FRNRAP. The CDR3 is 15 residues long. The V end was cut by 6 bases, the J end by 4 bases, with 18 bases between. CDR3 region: CASGRWAGSIYGYTF. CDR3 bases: TGTGCTAGTGGCCGATGGGCAGGGAGTATCTATGGCTACACCTTC.

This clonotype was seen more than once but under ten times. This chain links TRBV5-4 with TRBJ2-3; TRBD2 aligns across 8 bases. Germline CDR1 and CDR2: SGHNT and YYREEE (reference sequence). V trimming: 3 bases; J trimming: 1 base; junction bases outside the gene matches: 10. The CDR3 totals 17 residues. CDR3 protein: CASSSLWGRGGTDTQYF. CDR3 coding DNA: TGTGCCAGCAGCTCGCTTTGGGGGCGGGGGGGCACAGATACGCAGTATTTT.

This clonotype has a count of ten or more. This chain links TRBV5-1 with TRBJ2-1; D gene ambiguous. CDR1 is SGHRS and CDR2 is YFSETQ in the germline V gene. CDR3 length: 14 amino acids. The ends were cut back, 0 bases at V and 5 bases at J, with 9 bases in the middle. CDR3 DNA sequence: TGCGCCAGCAGCTTGGATGGACCCCACAATGAGCAGTTCTTC. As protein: CASSLDGPHNEQFF.

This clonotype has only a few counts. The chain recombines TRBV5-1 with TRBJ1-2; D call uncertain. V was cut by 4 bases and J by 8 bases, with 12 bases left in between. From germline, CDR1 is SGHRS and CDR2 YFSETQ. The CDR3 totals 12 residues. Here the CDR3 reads CASSADIGGYTF. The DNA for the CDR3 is TGCGCCAGCAGCGCCGACATAGGCGGCTACACCTTC.

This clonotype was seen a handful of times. Written as DNA, the CDR3 is TGTGCCAGCTCACCACCTTCGGTTTACAATGAGCAGTTCTTC. It encodes CASSPPSVYNEQFF. The rearrangement joins TRBV18 to TRBJ2-1, with D unclear. Per germline, CDR1 KGHSH and CDR2 LQKENI. V lost 0 bases and J lost 4, with 7 bases in between. The CDR3 contains 14 residues.

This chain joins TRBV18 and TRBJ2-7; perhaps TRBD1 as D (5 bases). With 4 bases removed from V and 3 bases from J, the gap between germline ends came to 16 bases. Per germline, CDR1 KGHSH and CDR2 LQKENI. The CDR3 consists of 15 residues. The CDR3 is CASSHQGKGIYEQYF. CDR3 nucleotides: TGTGCCAGCTCACACCAGGGTAAGGGGATCTACGAGCAGTACTTC.

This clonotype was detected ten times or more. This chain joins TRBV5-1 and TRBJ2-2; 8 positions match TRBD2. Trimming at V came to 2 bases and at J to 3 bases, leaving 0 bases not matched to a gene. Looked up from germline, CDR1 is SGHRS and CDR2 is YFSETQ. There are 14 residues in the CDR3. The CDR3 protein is CASSFGGDTGELFF. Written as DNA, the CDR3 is TGCGCCAGCAGCTTCGGGGGGGACACCGGGGAGCTGTTTTTT. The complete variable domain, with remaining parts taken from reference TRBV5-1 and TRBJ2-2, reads KAGVTQTPRYLIKTRGQQVTLSCSPISGHRSVSWYQQTPGQGLQFLFEYFSETQRNKGNFPGRFSGRQFSNSRSEMNVSTLELGDSALYLCASSFGGDTGELFFGEGSRLTVL.

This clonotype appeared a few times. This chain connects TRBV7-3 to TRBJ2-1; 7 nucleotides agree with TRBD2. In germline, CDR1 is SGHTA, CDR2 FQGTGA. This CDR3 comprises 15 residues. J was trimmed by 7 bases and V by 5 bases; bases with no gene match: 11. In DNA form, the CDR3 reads TGTGCCAGCAGCAAAGCGGGGTGGGAGGAGAATGAGCAGTTCTTC. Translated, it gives CASSKAGWEENEQFF.

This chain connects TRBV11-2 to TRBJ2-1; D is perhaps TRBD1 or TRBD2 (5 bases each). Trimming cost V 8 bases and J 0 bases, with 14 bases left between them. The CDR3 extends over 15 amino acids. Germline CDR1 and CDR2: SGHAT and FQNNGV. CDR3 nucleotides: TGTGCCAGCGGCAAAGCTGGGACCTCCTACAATGAGCAGTTCTTC. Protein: CASGKAGTSYNEQFF. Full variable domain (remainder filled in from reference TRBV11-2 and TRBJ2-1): EAGVAQSPRYKIIEKRQSVAFWCNPISGHATLYWYQQILGQGPKLLIQFQNNGVVDDSQLPKDRFSAERLKGVDSTLKIQPAKLEDSAVYLCASGKAGTSYNEQFFGPGTRLTVL.

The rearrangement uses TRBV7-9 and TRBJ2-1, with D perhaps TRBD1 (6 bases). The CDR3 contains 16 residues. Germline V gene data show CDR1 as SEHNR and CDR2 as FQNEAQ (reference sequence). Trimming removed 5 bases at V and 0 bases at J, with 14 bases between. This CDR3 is CASSLSTGRSYNEQFF. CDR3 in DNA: TGTGCCAGCAGCCTATCGACAGGCCGCTCCTACAATGAGCAGTTCTTC. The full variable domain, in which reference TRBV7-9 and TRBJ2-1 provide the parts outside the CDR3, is DTGVSQNPRHKITKRGQNVTFRCDPISEHNRLYWYRQTLGQGPEFLTYFQNEAQLEKSRLLSDRFSAERPKGSFSTLEIQRTEQGDSAMYLCASSLSTGRSYNEQFFGPGTRLTVL.